The text below deals with one T cell receptor beta chain. Its target is not known. The TCRbeta library incorporated unique molecular identifiers. A single record per CDR3 protein comes from TCRdb applying MiXCR to the PCR reads. Seen here are about 870,000 distinct CDR3 sequences, less than 20% observed once, and the top ten hold around 4.5%. The CDR3 has 16 amino acids. The germline V gene has CDR1 MGHRA and CDR2 YSYEKL. Trimming cost V 2 bases and J 2 bases, with 14 bases left between them. The data belong to a study of T-cell reconstitution after alpha-beta-depleted transplantation in children. General study findings and limits: T-cell counts and diversity at one year following transplant were attributed mainly to newly produced T cells.

This sequence originates from a male patient aged 10-17 years who had a stem cell transplant for acute lymphoblastic leukemia, so the T cells may come from the graft donor. The sample consisted of PBMCs, mostly from graft donor cells, taken 360 days after TCRalphabeta/CD19-depleted stem cell transplant. The V gene is TRBV4-1, the J gene TRBJ2-3; no definite D call. CDR3 protein: CASSQPLEVITDTQYF. For the CDR3, the DNA is TGCGCCAGCAGCCAACCTTTAGAGGTGATCACAGATACGCAGTATTTT.